The 2 T cell receptor beta chains below were found in one sample sequenced in a study of T cells after yellow fever vaccination. TCRdb fed the 5' RACE reads into MiXCR, producing one record per CDR3 protein. The sample records hundreds of thousands of distinct CDR3 sequences, 3.6% being singletons. The material was PBMCs, obtained on the day of the yellow fever booster vaccination. These receptors came from a man aged 18 to 35 who received the YFV17D yellow fever vaccine.

Ten or more counts support this clonotype. This chain uses TRBV5-5 with TRBJ1-2, with a weak D call TRBD1 (5 bases). V lost 4 bases and J lost 0, with 10 bases in between. The length of the CDR3 is 14 residues. Germline CDR1 reads SGHKS; CDR2 reads YYEKEE (reference sequence). The CDR3 sequence is CASSLGGTNYGYTF. The CDR3 DNA follows: TGTGCCAGCAGCCTGGGGGGGACTAACTATGGCTACACCTTC.

At least ten counts were recorded for this clonotype. The V call is TRBV7-9, the J call TRBJ1-3; no clear D. The CDR3 is made up of 11 amino acids. V lost 3 bases to trimming and J lost 8 bases, with 5 bases between them. Germline assignment: CDR1 SEHNR and CDR2 FQNEAQ (reference sequence). The CDR3 DNA follows: TGTGCCAGCAGCTTTGGGGACACCATATATTTT. Amino acids: CASSFGDTIYF.